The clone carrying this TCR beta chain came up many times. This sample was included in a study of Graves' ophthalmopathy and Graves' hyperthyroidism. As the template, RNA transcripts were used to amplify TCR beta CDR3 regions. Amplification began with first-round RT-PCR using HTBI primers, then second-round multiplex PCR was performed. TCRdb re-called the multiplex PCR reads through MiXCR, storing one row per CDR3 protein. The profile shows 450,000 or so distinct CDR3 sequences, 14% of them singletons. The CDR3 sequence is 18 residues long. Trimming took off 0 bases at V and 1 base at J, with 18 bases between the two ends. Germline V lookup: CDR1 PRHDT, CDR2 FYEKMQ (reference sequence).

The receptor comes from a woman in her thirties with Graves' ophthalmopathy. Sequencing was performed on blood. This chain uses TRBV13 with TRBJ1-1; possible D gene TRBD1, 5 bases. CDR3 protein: CASSLGSGYLQGNTEAFF. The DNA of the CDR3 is TGTGCCAGCAGCTTAGGGTCGGGTTACCTCCAGGGGAACACTGAAGCTTTCTTT.